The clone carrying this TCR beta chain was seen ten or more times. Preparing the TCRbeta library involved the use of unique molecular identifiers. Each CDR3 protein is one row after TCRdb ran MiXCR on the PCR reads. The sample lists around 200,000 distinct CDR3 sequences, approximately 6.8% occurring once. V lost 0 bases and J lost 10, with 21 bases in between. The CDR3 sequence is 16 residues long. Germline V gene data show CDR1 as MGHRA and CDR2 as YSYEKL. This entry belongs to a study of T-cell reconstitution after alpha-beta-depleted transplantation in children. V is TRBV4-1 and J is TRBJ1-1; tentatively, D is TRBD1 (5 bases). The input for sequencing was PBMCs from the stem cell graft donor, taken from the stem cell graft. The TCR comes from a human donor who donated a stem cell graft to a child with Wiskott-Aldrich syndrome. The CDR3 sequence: CASSQDPTSGARGAFF. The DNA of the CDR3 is TGCGCCAGCAGCCAAGATCCCACCTCCGGGGCAAGGGGAGCTTTCTTT.